This T cell receptor beta chain is from a study of shared clonotypes between healthy human individuals. Turning to the study itself: Per donor, CD8 memory used one plate, CD8 naive used two, CD4 memory used three and CD4 naive used three.

The data were produced by immunoSEQ multiplex PCR, yet TCRdb's version contains in-frame clones alone and is incomplete. This table has some 2,000,000 clones, about 95% appearing once. This CDR3 has 15 residues. CDR1 and CDR2 from the germline V gene are SGHAT and FQNNGV. Trimming removed 2 bases at V and 9 bases at J, with 19 bases between. Positively selected for CCR7, the CD45RO-negative cells used as naive CD8 cells excluded terminally differentiated effector memory CD45RA+ cells. Sequenced sample: naive CD8+ T cells sorted from blood. The V call is TRBV11-2, the J call TRBJ2-5; TRBD1 is a possible D gene (7 bases). The clonotype comes from a man aged 18 to 29 in good health. CDR3 residues: CASSLTTGKIAAQYF. The CDR3 coding sequence is TGTGCCAGCAGCTTAACGACAGGGAAGATAGCGGCCCAGTACTTC.